The TCR beta chain described here comes from a study of cytomegalovirus exposure and HLA in healthy donors. Overall study findings and caveats: Among the most significant clusters, several appeared linked to common viral pathogens in a later analysis. A few chains tied to CMV proved CMV antigen-specific in vitro. Fewer N-insertions than the approximately 700-donor mean were reportedly shown by an Asian-associated ancestry cluster in a later analysis. Indistinguishable V segments such as TRBV6-2 and TRBV6-3 were excluded.

As to this clone: Its antigen remains unknown.

PCR was performed using 60 Vbeta and 13 Jbeta primers. The table came from immunoSEQ multiplex PCR; TCRdb's copy has only in-frame clones and leaves some out. The sample contains 90,000 or so clones, less than 80% of which appear only once. Germline V gene data show CDR1 as SGHKS and CDR2 as YYEKEE (reference sequence). The V segment lost 1 base and the J segment 4 bases; nucleotides outside the gene matches: 4. The CDR3 is made up of 15 amino acids. This clonotype originated in a woman aged 40 to 50 in good health and CMV-seronegative. The V call is TRBV5-5, the J call TRBJ2-1, with 8 bases aligning to TRBD2. Sequenced input: PBMCs. The CDR3 sequence: CASSLTAGGYNEQFF. The CDR3, as DNA: TGTGCCAGCAGCTTGACGGCGGGGGGATACAATGAGCAGTTCTTC.